One and the same sample provided the 8 T cell receptor beta chains below, sequenced in a study of blood T cell repertoires in COVID-19. This table comes from immunoSEQ multiplex PCR, and its TCRdb copy is limited to in-frame clones, with some not included. The sample shows over 350,000 clones, roughly 90% of them seen only once. The sample consisted of PBMCs or T cells enriched from blood (not recorded which). All receptors come from a woman in her thirties with acute COVID-19.

The rearrangement links TRBV29-1 to TRBJ2-5, with 10 bases aligning to TRBD1. The J segment lost 5 bases and the V segment lost 5 bases, leaving 5 bases of the junction unmatched. Looked up from germline, CDR1 is SQVTM and CDR2 is ANQGSEA. CDR3 size: 13 residues. The CDR3 DNA reads TGCAGCGTTAAGACAGGGGGCGGGGAGACCCAGTACTTC. Protein product: CSVKTGGGETQYF.

The chain uses TRBV7-2 and TRBJ1-1; D is unclear. In germline, CDR1 is SGHTA, CDR2 FQGNSA. The CDR3 is 14 amino acids. V was pared by 3 bases and J by 1 base, with 9 bases between. The chain's CDR3 is CASSFQRGNTEAFF. The DNA for the CDR3 is TGTGCCAGCAGCTTCCAGCGAGGGAACACTGAAGCTTTCTTT.

The chain combines TRBV9 with TRBJ2-1; possible D gene TRBD2, 5 bases. The CDR3 loop spans 14 amino acids. V was clipped by 0 bases and J by 6 bases, with 10 bases between them. Germline V CDR1 and CDR2: SGDLS, YYNGEE. Written as DNA, the CDR3 is TGTGCCAGCAGCGTAGTTCCGGGGTCCAATGAGCAGTTCTTC. Protein sequence: CASSVVPGSNEQFF.

The chain recombines TRBV7-2 with TRBJ1-2, with D unresolved. CDR3 length: 13 residues. V lost 3 bases to trimming and J lost 4 bases, with 9 bases between them. Germline CDR1 reads SGHTA; CDR2 reads FQGNSA. CDR3 loop: CASSFGEIYGYTF. In nucleotides, the CDR3 is TGTGCCAGCAGCTTCGGGGAGATCTATGGCTACACCTTC.

The rearrangement uses TRBV7-2 and TRBJ1-2; the D gene is possibly TRBD1 (6 bases). V was cut by 2 bases and J by 5 bases, with 15 bases left in between. CDR1 is SGHTA, CDR2 FQGNSA, per germline. CDR3 length: 15 residues. The CDR3, as DNA: TGTGCCAGCAGCTTACAATCAGACAGGCAGTATGGCTACACCTTC. Translated: CASSLQSDRQYGYTF.

The chain is built from TRBV3-1 (or the pseudogene TRBV3-2) and TRBJ1-1; a possible D gene is TRBD1 (6 bases). There are 13 residues in the CDR3. CDR1 and CDR2 (germline): LGHDT, YNNKEL (reference sequence). Trimming cost V 1 base and J 10 bases, with 13 bases left between them. The CDR3 nucleotides read TGTGCCAGCAGCCAAGCCTCTATACAGGGAGCTTTCTTT. Translation gives CASSQASIQGAFF.

The rearrangement links TRBV5-1 to TRBJ1-5; weak D call: TRBD1 (5 bases). Trimming shortened V by 4 bases and J by 5 bases, and 10 bases separated the two germline ends. This CDR3 is 13 amino acids long. Germline CDR1 reads SGHRS; CDR2 reads YFSETQ. Here the CDR3 reads CASSLREDQPQHF. The CDR3 DNA sequence: TGCGCCAGCAGCCTCAGGGAAGATCAGCCCCAGCATTTT.

This chain connects TRBV5-1 to TRBJ2-7; 9 nucleotides align to TRBD1. The V gene's germline CDR1 is SGHRS and CDR2 YFSETQ. This CDR3 has 15 residues. Losses at the gene ends were 4 bases for V and 3 bases for J; bases not matched to a gene: 8. The CDR3 protein is CASSPRQGVNYEQYF. CDR3 DNA sequence: TGCGCCAGCAGCCCGCGACAGGGGGTAAACTACGAGCAGTACTTC.